This T cell receptor beta chain was profiled in a study of cytomegalovirus exposure and HLA in healthy donors (dated by TCRdb to 2016 to 2017). With regard to the full study: According to an earlier analysis of several hundred of the donors, 150 million to 200 million T cells yielded 117 million unique TCR beta sequences and less than 300 Gb of sequence data. About 280 gigabases of sequencing data and around 80 million unique TCR sequences made up an early release that covered over 550 HLA-typed donors. The genetic ancestry cluster associated with self-reported Caucasian donors included 81% of the roughly 380 genotyped donors. The aim of the study was to test whether cataloging public T cell receptors could identify signatures of past pathogen exposure. The study profiled the T cell repertoires of 500 to 800 subjects by immunosequencing and related them to cytomegalovirus serostatus. In addition to the first cohort of hundreds of subjects, a separate validation cohort of 120 different subjects was used. High-throughput TCR immunosequencing, statistical association of individual TCRs with disease status, and machine learning were combined to predict cytomegalovirus infection status. To study patterns of TCR occurrence, a later analysis re-analyzed previously published TCR beta repertoires from more than 550 donors and added high-resolution HLA genotyping. The later analysis used no new phenotypic data to find candidate immune exposures, relying instead on TCR beta sequences and their occurrence across donors. An earlier analysis of 500 to 650 of the donors applied high-throughput TCR beta sequencing to assess whether each TCR beta V gene segment acted as functional or pseudogenic. Alongside the repertoire data, information on donor age, sex, ethnicity and CMV serostatus was compiled. A later genetic analysis used genome-wide SNP genotypes for about 65% of the 666 donors, treating that subset as a discovery cohort. Every discovery cohort repertoire had been produced on one sequencing platform. Class I and class II HLA loci were covered by the typing at four-digit resolution. The number of donors typed differed by locus, with about 629-630 for A, B, C, DRB1 and DQB1, around 500 for DQA1, over 600 for DPA1, and approximately 470 for DPB1. About five DR-DQ haplotypes were treated as single units for association and clustering because of strong linkage in the cohort. On average, roughly 250,000 unique TCR beta nucleotide sequences were sequenced per donor among several hundred genotyped donors of the cohort, with roughly a sixth of those sequences being non-productive. Overall study outcomes, separate from this receptor: A few of the identified cytomegalovirus-associated TCR beta chains were confirmed in vitro to be specific for cytomegalovirus antigens. Presence/absence analyses assumed roughly uniform sequencing depth across donors, an assumption that may not hold. Because HLA typing was unavailable for some donors at each locus, only the typed subset was used in association tests. Some IMGT-functional V segments, including TRBV6-2 and TRBV6-3, could not be told apart with the 87-base-pair reads, so those segments were excluded. CMV serostatus was the only immune exposure information available for the cohort. A further reported finding was that TCR beta sequences accurately predicted the HLA-A and HLA-B alleles for most subjects in the first cohort. A later analysis found that most CMV-associated TCR beta chains appeared HLA-restricted, with HLA associations seemingly driven largely by CMV exposure. This cohort had only TCR beta chains sequenced, and the lack of alpha or paired-chain data limited which features could be detected. In a later analysis, HLA-associated TCR beta chains were found to be more clonally expanded and to have lower generation probabilities than equally common non-associated chains. According to a later analysis, parvovirus B19, influenza, CMV and Epstein-Barr virus appeared linked to several top co-occurrence clusters. The classifier was reported to diagnose cytomegalovirus status with high specificity and sensitivity in both the original cohort and the validation cohort. Assigning TCR associations to individual alleles was difficult when HLA alleles, especially DR and DQ, strongly co-occurred. Most TCR sequences were seen in very few donors, while some public TCRs were found in many individuals. The earlier analysis of almost 600 of the donors excluded roughly 17 rarely observed V segments, including chromosome 9 orphons, because counts were too low. An association between a missense DCLRE1C variant and V-gene and J-gene trimming of TCR beta chains was found in a later genetic analysis and replicated in an independent cohort. In an earlier analysis of 450 to 750 of the donors, most TCR beta V segments appeared in productive rearrangements about 87% or about 30% of the time, broadly matching IMGT annotations. It was suggested by the authors that the approach could potentially be generalized to other disease states and immunological phenotypes. At a false discovery rate of 0.05, a later analysis linked 15,000 to 20,000 TCR beta sequences to specific HLA alleles. The study gave a list of under 200 TCR beta chains associated with cytomegalovirus. A cluster of highly shared sequence variants was judged likely to be a technical artifact of the sequencing pipeline. Correlated functional status among segregating V segments might be attributable to linkage disequilibrium, but an unknown experimental factor could not be ruled out. Compared with the roughly 600-donor mean, donors in an Asian-associated ancestry cluster had fewer N-insertions in productive TCRs, according to a later genetic analysis. In a later analysis, the rate of TCR association differed among HLA loci, with DRB1 alleles having the most associated TCRs and HLA-C alleles having the fewest.

In total, roughly 670 healthy bone marrow donors made up the cohort. All cohort members were sampled while nominally healthy, although unrecorded immune exposures were likely present. The donor tested CMV seronegative, placing the donor among the approximately 400 seronegative members of the cohort. A peripheral blood sample was collected from each donor, and TCR beta sequencing was performed on peripheral blood mononuclear cells. Genomic DNA extraction from the blood cell samples was performed with the Qiagen DNeasy Blood Extraction Kit. On this clone: Its antigen target is currently unknown. No per-base quality is available; no much larger clone lies one base away.

V lost 1 base and J lost 4 bases, and the count of bases not matched to a germline gene is 2. Reading from cysteine to phenylalanine, the CDR3 counts 16 amino acids. Only the CDR3 part of the read is kept: 48 bases, read in frame from the first base. CDR1 and CDR2, looked up from the germline V gene (reference sequence), are GTSNPN and SVGIG. The library was built by means of the immunoSEQ multiplex PCR assay. For the multiplex PCR, a mixture combining 60 forward primers for TCR Vbeta segments and 13 reverse primers for TCR Jbeta segments was used. A multiplex PCR assay on genomic DNA amplified the CDR3 region of rearranged TCR beta genes. The amplified TCR beta libraries were sequenced on the Illumina HiSeq System as 87-base-pair reads. The published analysis was carried out like this. A later analysis counted about 80 million unique TCR beta chains across the 666 repertoires, and about 10 million of these chains were shared by at least two donors. Raw reads were error-corrected and collapsed into unique sequences with a nearest-neighbor algorithm that merged closely related sequences to remove PCR and sequencing errors. CDR3 sequences were aligned to IMGT reference sequences to assign V, D and J gene segments. Each retained sequence needed at least a six-nucleotide match to both a V gene segment and a J gene segment. Rearrangements were classified as productive when the CDR3 lacked stop codons and remained in frame with V and J, and all other rearrangements were classified as non-productive. Following IMGT convention, CDR3 was defined as the stretch from the second conserved V-encoded cysteine to the conserved J-encoded phenylalanine. The earlier analysis of 587 of the donors excluded sequences that lacked an unambiguous match to a single V gene segment. An earlier analysis of 450 to 650 of the donors called V segments functional above 56.7% productive rearrangements and segregating when the between-donor standard deviation exceeded 5%. A statistical classification framework was developed to diagnose cytomegalovirus status using the catalog of TCR beta chain sequences. In a later analysis, V and J genes were assigned by comparing TCR nucleotide sequences against IMGT/GENE-DB human TR gene sequences. Using the TCRdist pipeline, a later analysis assigned CDR3 sequences along with most-parsimonious VDJ recombination scenarios. In a later analysis, each TCR beta chain was defined by its CDR3 amino acid sequence together with its V-gene family, and reads lacking a unique V-gene family were excluded. In a later analysis, 450 to 600 highly shared, low-generation-probability nucleotide sequences were removed to address suspected cross-contamination and a sequencing artifact. In a later analysis, a clonal expansion index for each public chain was calculated from normalized within-repertoire ranks of inferred template counts. A later analysis computed generation probabilities with a VDJ recombination model fitted to out-of-frame rearrangements, and checked the results against IGoR. In a later analysis, hypergeometric tests were used to score TCR-TCR, TCR-HLA and TCR-CMV co-occurrence, with a repertoire-size bias correction applied to TCR pairs. False discovery rates were estimated in a later analysis by permuting HLA or CMV assignments 20 times. In a later analysis, co-occurring TCRs were grouped using DBSCAN, with TCRdist sequence similarity added in when clustering inside HLA-allele-positive subsets. Repertoires with fewer than 30,000 or more than 120,000 public chains were left out of co-occurrence clustering, as were five repertoires with anomalous nucleotide sharing. Entries here come from immuneACCESS through TCRdb and include only in-frame sequences with V and J called. Some clones fail to appear in such tables; in the studies checked, an unresolved V gene covers under half of the shortfall, and the cause of the remainder is unknown. V and J calls and clone size are those listed in that table; D and trimming were worked out from the DNA. In this sample the table shows 150,000 to 200,000 clones, over 80% of which occur a single time. Around 1.5% of the sample lies in the top ten.

The sequence came from a man in his forties or fifties in good health and CMV-seronegative. The material sequenced was PBMCs. The chain links TRBV30 with TRBJ2-2; TRBD2 fits 14 bases in the junction. CDR3 protein: CAWSAGLAGVTGELFF. The DNA sequence is as follows: TGTGCCTGGAGTGCGGGACTAGCGGGAGTCACCGGGGAGCTGTTTTTT.